This section outlines one T cell receptor beta chain sequence together with its context. The specificity of this receptor is unknown. The record has no base qualities; no much larger clone is one base away. The cohort consisted of 666 healthy bone marrow donors. Cohort members were all nominally healthy when sampled, although unrecorded immune exposures were likely present. The donor was CMV seronegative and belonged to the group of several hundred seronegative cohort members. A peripheral blood sample was collected from each donor, and TCR beta sequencing was performed on peripheral blood mononuclear cells. The Qiagen DNeasy Blood Extraction Kit was used to extract genomic DNA from the blood cell samples. Looking up the germline V gene yields CDR1 SGHRS and CDR2 YFSETQ. Its CDR3 holds 16 amino acids, cysteine through phenylalanine. Only CDR3 DNA remains: 48 bases, in frame from the first base. The library relied on the immunoSEQ multiplex PCR assay. A mixture of 60 forward primers for TCR Vbeta segments and 13 reverse primers for TCR Jbeta segments was used in the multiplex PCR. Amplification of the CDR3 region of rearranged TCR beta genes was performed with a multiplex PCR assay on genomic DNA. The Illumina HiSeq System was used to sequence the amplified TCR beta libraries as 87-base-pair reads. As for how the authors treated the data: A later analysis tallied roughly 80 million unique TCR beta chains across the approximately 670 repertoires, and some 12 million of those chains were shared by two or more donors. Raw reads were error-corrected and collapsed into unique sequences by a nearest-neighbor algorithm in which closely related sequences were merged to remove PCR and sequencing errors. Alignment of CDR3 sequences to IMGT reference sequences was used to assign V, D and J gene segments. For a sequence to be retained, at least a six-nucleotide match to both a V gene segment and a J gene segment was required. Rearrangements were classified as productive when the CDR3 lacked stop codons and remained in frame with V and J, and all other rearrangements were classified as non-productive. Following IMGT convention, CDR3 was defined as the stretch from the second conserved V-encoded cysteine to the conserved J-encoded phenylalanine. The earlier analysis of about 570 of the donors excluded any sequence lacking an unambiguous match to a single V gene segment. An earlier analysis of several hundred of the donors called V segments functional above 56.7% productive rearrangements and segregating when the between-donor standard deviation exceeded 5%. A statistical classification framework was built for diagnosing cytomegalovirus status from the catalog of TCR beta chain sequences. In a later analysis, V and J genes were assigned by comparing TCR nucleotide sequences against IMGT/GENE-DB human TR gene sequences. A later analysis assigned CDR3 sequences and most-parsimonious VDJ recombination scenarios with the TCRdist pipeline. In a later analysis, every TCR beta chain was defined by the combination of its CDR3 amino acid sequence and its V-gene family, and reads without a unique V-gene family were dropped. To address suspected cross-contamination and a sequencing artifact, a later analysis removed several hundred highly shared, low-generation-probability nucleotide sequences. For each public chain, a later analysis derived a clonal expansion index from normalized ranks of inferred template counts within each repertoire. A later analysis computed generation probabilities with a VDJ recombination model fitted to out-of-frame rearrangements, and checked the results against IGoR. In a later analysis, TCR-TCR, TCR-HLA and TCR-CMV co-occurrence was scored with hypergeometric tests, and a repertoire-size bias correction was applied to TCR pairs. False discovery rates were estimated in a later analysis by permuting HLA or CMV assignments 20 times. In a later analysis, co-occurring TCRs were grouped using DBSCAN, with TCRdist sequence similarity added in when clustering inside HLA-allele-positive subsets. Repertoires with fewer than 30,000 or more than 120,000 public chains were left out of co-occurrence clustering, as were a few repertoires with anomalous nucleotide sharing. Entries here come from immuneACCESS through TCRdb and include only in-frame sequences with V and J called. Some clones fail to appear in such tables; in the studies checked, an unresolved V gene covers under half of the shortfall, and the cause of the remainder is unknown. V, J and clone size derive from that table, while D and trimming were established from the DNA sequence. Across this sample there are about 130,000 clones, with less than 80% seen only once. The ten top clones hold 3% to 4.5% of the sample.

The entry originates in a study of cytomegalovirus exposure and HLA in healthy donors (dated by TCRdb to 2016 to 2017). Background on the whole study: In an earlier analysis of approximately 500 of the donors, less than 350 Gb of sequence data and some 100 million unique TCR beta sequences from about 190 million T cells were reported. About 300 gigabases of sequencing data and 75 million to 85 million unique TCR sequences made up an early release that covered nearly 650 HLA-typed donors. Of the approximately 400 genotyped donors, 65% to 90% fell in the genetic ancestry cluster associated with self-reported Caucasian donors. The study aimed to test whether cataloging public T cell receptors could reveal signatures of past pathogen exposure. The study used immunosequencing to profile the T cell repertoires of around 600 subjects and linked those repertoires to cytomegalovirus serostatus. In addition to the first cohort of 666 subjects, a separate validation cohort of approximately 130 different subjects was used. The study combined high-throughput TCR immunosequencing, statistical association of individual TCRs with disease status, and machine learning to predict cytomegalovirus infection status. In a later analysis, previously published TCR beta repertoires from about 670 donors were re-analyzed and high-resolution HLA genotyping was added so that TCR occurrence patterns could be studied. Rather than drawing on any new phenotypic data, the later analysis identified candidate immune exposures from TCR beta sequences and the way those sequences occurred across donors. In an earlier analysis of over 550 of the donors, high-throughput TCR beta sequencing was used to judge whether each TCR beta V gene segment behaved as functional or pseudogenic. Alongside the repertoire data, information on donor age, sex, ethnicity and CMV serostatus was compiled. A later genetic analysis used genome-wide SNP genotypes for about three fifths of the 666 donors, treating that subset as a discovery cohort. All discovery cohort repertoires had been generated on a single sequencing platform. Both class I and class II loci were covered by HLA typing, at four-digit resolution. The number of donors typed differed by locus, with about 620-630 for A, B, C, DRB1 and DQB1, roughly 520 for DQA1, about 610 for DPA1, and around 430 for DPB1. Because of strong linkage in the cohort, 5 or 6 DR-DQ haplotypes were treated as single units for association and clustering. On average, roughly 200,000 unique TCR beta nucleotide sequences were sequenced per donor among a few hundred genotyped donors of the cohort, with around 19% of those sequences being non-productive. The study at large found these results: In a later analysis, several top co-occurrence clusters were reported to appear linked to parvovirus B19, influenza, CMV and Epstein-Barr virus. While some public TCRs were present in many individuals, most TCR sequences turned up only very rarely across donors. A total of 150 or so TCR beta chains were listed by the study as associated with cytomegalovirus. Roughly uniform sequencing depth across donors was assumed in presence/absence analyses, although this assumption may not hold. A later analysis associated 15,000 to 20,000 TCR beta sequences with specific HLA alleles at a false discovery rate of 0.05. The cohort was sequenced for TCR beta chains only, and without alpha or paired-chain data the features that could be detected were limited. V-gene and J-gene trimming of TCR beta chains was associated with a missense DCLRE1C variant in a later genetic analysis, and the association was replicated in an independent cohort. HLA typing was unavailable for some donors at each locus, so association tests used only the typed subset. Three of the identified cytomegalovirus-associated TCR beta chains were confirmed in vitro to be specific for cytomegalovirus antigens. In a later analysis, the rate of TCR association differed among HLA loci, with DRB1 alleles having the most associated TCRs and HLA-C alleles having the fewest. In both the original and validation cohorts, the classifier was reported to diagnose cytomegalovirus status with high specificity and sensitivity. A further reported finding was that TCR beta sequences accurately predicted the HLA-A and HLA-B alleles for most subjects in the first cohort. Because the 87-base-pair reads could not distinguish some IMGT-functional V segments, including TRBV6-2 and TRBV6-3, those segments were excluded. Assigning TCR associations to individual alleles was difficult when HLA alleles, especially DR and DQ, strongly co-occurred. A later analysis found that most CMV-associated TCR beta chains appeared HLA-restricted, with HLA associations seemingly driven largely by CMV exposure. Correlated functional status among segregating V segments might reflect linkage disequilibrium, but an unknown experimental factor could not be ruled out. Compared with equally common non-associated chains, HLA-associated TCR beta chains in a later analysis were more clonally expanded and had lower generation probabilities. Compared with the approximately 670-donor mean, donors in an Asian-associated ancestry cluster had fewer N-insertions in productive TCRs, according to a later genetic analysis. A group of highly shared sequence variants was considered likely to be a technical artifact of the sequencing pipeline. An earlier analysis of around 600 of the donors showed that most TCR beta V segments appeared in productive rearrangements either about 90% or about 30% of the time, which broadly matched IMGT annotations. The earlier analysis of 587 of the donors excluded seventeen rarely observed V segments, including chromosome 9 orphons, because counts were too low. CMV serostatus was the only immune exposure information available for the cohort. The authors suggested that the approach could potentially be generalized to other disease states and immunological phenotypes.

The sequence is built from TRBV5-1 and TRBJ2-5, with 10 middle bases fitting TRBD2. The tail of the sequence fits TRBJ2-7 better, so the J call may be wrong. The sequenced sample was PBMCs. The receptor's source is a man aged 25-45 years in good health and CMV-seronegative. The CDR3 amino acid sequence is: CASRSPHSGGKDEQYF. The sequence in DNA is TGCGCCAGCAGATCACCCCATAGCGGGGGGAAGGACGAGCAGTACTTC.